Reported below is one TCR beta chain. The source of the sample is a study of control samples from healthy donors and cancer patients. CDR3 length: 14 amino acids. V dropped 2 bases and J dropped 10; count of bases not matched to a gene: 10. Germline V gene lookup returns CDR1 SGHTA and CDR2 FQGTGA. Using immunoSEQ multiplex PCR, the repertoire was profiled, and TCRdb retains in-frame clones only, with some absent. The table records some 97,000 clones, roughly nine tenths of them present only once. V is TRBV7-3 and J is TRBJ2-5; the match to TRBD2 covers 7 bases. This sequence originates from a woman aged 45-60 years in good health. Sequenced material: blood. CDR3 sequence (DNA): TGTGCCAGCAGCTTAGGGGGGGACCTTGTTGGCCAGTACTTC. Protein sequence: CASSLGGDLVGQYF.